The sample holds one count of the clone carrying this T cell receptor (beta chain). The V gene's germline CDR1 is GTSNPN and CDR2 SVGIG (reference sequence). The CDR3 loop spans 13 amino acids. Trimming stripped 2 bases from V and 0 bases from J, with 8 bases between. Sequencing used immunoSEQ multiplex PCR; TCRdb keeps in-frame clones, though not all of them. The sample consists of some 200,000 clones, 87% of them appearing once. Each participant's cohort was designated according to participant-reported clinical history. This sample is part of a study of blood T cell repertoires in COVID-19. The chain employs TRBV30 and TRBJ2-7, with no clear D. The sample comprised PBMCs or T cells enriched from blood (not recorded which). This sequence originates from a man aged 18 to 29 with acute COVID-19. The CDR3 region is CAWSPQDSYEQYF. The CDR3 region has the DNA TGTGCCTGGAGTCCCCAGGACTCCTACGAGCAGTACTTC.